This T cell receptor beta chain was recorded in a study of cytomegalovirus exposure and HLA in healthy donors (dated 2017 in TCRdb). Background for the entire study: In an earlier analysis of several hundred of the donors, 276 Gb of sequence data and roughly 100 million unique TCR beta sequences from about 179 million T cells were reported. To study patterns of TCR occurrence, a later analysis re-analyzed previously published TCR beta repertoires from 500 to 850 donors and added high-resolution HLA genotyping. To decide whether each TCR beta V gene segment behaved as functional or pseudogenic, an earlier analysis of some 570 of the donors relied on high-throughput TCR beta sequencing. On average, about 200,000 unique TCR beta nucleotide sequences were sequenced per donor among about 400 genotyped donors of the cohort, with 15% to 20% of those sequences being non-productive. Genome-wide SNP genotypes for about 65% of the 666 donors were used in a later genetic analysis, which treated that subset as a discovery cohort. Roughly five DR-DQ haplotypes were handled as single units for association and clustering because linkage in the cohort was strong. The study aimed to test whether cataloging public T cell receptors could reveal signatures of past pathogen exposure. A separate validation cohort of roughly 110 different subjects was used in addition to the 666-subject first cohort. Typing coverage varied by locus: roughly 620-640 donors for A, B, C, DRB1 and DQB1; more than 500 for DQA1; more than 600 for DPA1; about 450 for DPB1. Approximately 300 gigabases of sequencing data and around 85 million unique TCR sequences made up an early release that covered several hundred HLA-typed donors. The T cell repertoires of 550 to 850 subjects were profiled by immunosequencing and related to cytomegalovirus serostatus. Donor age, sex, ethnicity and CMV serostatus were collected together with the repertoire data. Every repertoire in the discovery cohort had been generated on one and the same sequencing platform. HLA typing included class I and class II loci at four-digit resolution. High-throughput TCR immunosequencing, statistical association of individual TCRs with disease status, and machine learning were combined to predict cytomegalovirus infection status. The later analysis used no new phenotypic data to find candidate immune exposures, relying instead on TCR beta sequences and their occurrence across donors. Of the roughly 410 genotyped donors, 81% were placed in the genetic ancestry cluster associated with self-reported Caucasian donors. Broad study findings and their caveats: According to a later analysis, most CMV-associated TCR beta chains appeared to be HLA-restricted, and the HLA associations seemed to be driven largely by CMV exposure. An association between a missense DCLRE1C variant and V-gene and J-gene trimming of TCR beta chains was found in a later genetic analysis and replicated in an independent cohort. In a later analysis, 16,951 TCR beta sequences were associated with specific HLA alleles at a false discovery rate of 0.05. Compared with the roughly 670-donor mean, donors in an Asian-associated ancestry cluster had fewer N-insertions in productive TCRs, according to a later genetic analysis. Assigning TCR associations to individual alleles was difficult when HLA alleles, especially DR and DQ, strongly co-occurred. Because counts were too low, seventeen rarely observed V segments, including chromosome 9 orphons, were left out of the earlier analysis of 500 to 650 of the donors. In a later analysis, the rate of TCR association differed among HLA loci, with DRB1 alleles having the most associated TCRs and HLA-C alleles having the fewest. Some IMGT-functional V segments, including TRBV6-2 and TRBV6-3, could not be told apart with the 87-base-pair reads, so those segments were excluded. Compared with equally common non-associated chains, HLA-associated TCR beta chains in a later analysis were more clonally expanded and had lower generation probabilities. Three of the identified cytomegalovirus-associated TCR beta chains were confirmed in vitro to be specific for cytomegalovirus antigens. Only TCR beta chains were sequenced in this cohort, and the absence of alpha or paired-chain data limited detectable features. Because HLA typing was unavailable for some donors at each locus, only the typed subset was used in association tests. The presence/absence analyses assumed that sequencing depth was roughly uniform across donors, and that assumption may not be true. A cluster of highly shared sequence variants was judged likely to be a technical artifact of the sequencing pipeline. A further reported finding was that TCR beta sequences accurately predicted the HLA-A and HLA-B alleles for most subjects in the first cohort. According to a later analysis, parvovirus B19, influenza, CMV and Epstein-Barr virus appeared linked to several top co-occurrence clusters. Broadly in line with IMGT annotations, most TCR beta V segments showed up in productive rearrangements about 87% or about 30% of the time in an earlier analysis of several hundred of the donors. Linkage disequilibrium might explain the correlated functional status among segregating V segments, but an unknown experimental factor could not be ruled out. The authors suggested that the approach could potentially be extended to other disease states and immunological phenotypes. Most TCR sequences were observed very rarely across donors, whereas some public TCRs were present in many individuals. The only immune exposure information available for the cohort was CMV serostatus. The study gave a list of 150 to 200 TCR beta chains associated with cytomegalovirus. Cytomegalovirus status was reported to be diagnosed by the classifier with high specificity and sensitivity in both the original and validation cohorts.

Library preparation used the immunoSEQ multiplex PCR assay. A mixture of 60 forward primers for TCR Vbeta segments and 13 reverse primers for TCR Jbeta segments was used in the multiplex PCR. The CDR3 region of rearranged TCR beta genes was amplified from genomic DNA with a multiplex PCR assay. On the Illumina HiSeq System, the amplified TCR beta libraries were sequenced as 87-base-pair reads. As for the authors' bioinformatics: A later analysis counted tens of millions of unique TCR beta chains across the 666 repertoires, and some 12 million of these chains were shared by at least two donors. Raw reads were error-corrected and collapsed into unique sequences with a nearest-neighbor algorithm that merged closely related sequences to remove PCR and sequencing errors. V, D and J gene segments were assigned by aligning CDR3 sequences to IMGT reference sequences. Each retained sequence needed at least a six-nucleotide match to both a V gene segment and a J gene segment. A rearrangement was called productive if the CDR3 had no stop codons and remained in frame with V and J, and every other rearrangement was called non-productive. Following IMGT convention, CDR3 was defined as the stretch from the second conserved V-encoded cysteine to the conserved J-encoded phenylalanine. Sequences without an unambiguous match to a single V gene segment were excluded from the earlier analysis of about 630 of the donors. An earlier analysis of 450 to 650 of the donors called V segments functional above 56.7% productive rearrangements and segregating when the between-donor standard deviation exceeded 5%. A statistical classification framework was developed to diagnose cytomegalovirus status using the catalog of TCR beta chain sequences. A later analysis assigned V and J genes by comparing TCR nucleotide sequences with IMGT/GENE-DB human TR gene sequences. Using the TCRdist pipeline, a later analysis assigned CDR3 sequences along with most-parsimonious VDJ recombination scenarios. In a later analysis, each TCR beta chain was defined by its CDR3 amino acid sequence together with its V-gene family, and reads lacking a unique V-gene family were excluded. In a later analysis, nearly 600 highly shared, low-generation-probability nucleotide sequences were removed to address suspected cross-contamination and a sequencing artifact. For each public chain, a later analysis derived a clonal expansion index from normalized ranks of inferred template counts within each repertoire. A later analysis computed generation probabilities with a VDJ recombination model fitted to out-of-frame rearrangements, and checked the results against IGoR. In a later analysis, TCR-TCR, TCR-HLA and TCR-CMV co-occurrence was scored with hypergeometric tests, and a repertoire-size bias correction was applied to TCR pairs. To estimate false discovery rates, a later analysis permuted the HLA or CMV assignments 20 times. In a later analysis, co-occurring TCRs were grouped using DBSCAN, and TCRdist sequence similarity was added for clustering within HLA-allele-positive subsets. Repertoires with fewer than 30,000 or more than 120,000 public chains, plus five repertoires with anomalous nucleotide sharing, were excluded from co-occurrence clustering. Here the immuneACCESS table is served through TCRdb, limited to in-frame sequences with V and J called. Missing clones are a known gap in these copies; in checked studies unresolved V genes cover under half, and the rest lacks a known reason. From that table come the V and J calls and clone size; the DNA was used to work out D and trimming. The sample table records under 200,000 clones; around 67% of these occur just once. Around 4.5% of the sample is taken by the ten largest.

Concerning this clone: No antigen is known for it. No much larger clone is present one base from it, and per-base qualities are unavailable.

The cohort comprised under 700 healthy bone marrow donors. At the time of sampling, all cohort members were nominally healthy, though unrecorded immune exposures were likely present. The donor tested CMV seropositive, placing the donor among the roughly 300 seropositive members of the cohort. Each donor provided a peripheral blood sample, and peripheral blood mononuclear cells were used for TCR beta sequencing. Genomic DNA was extracted from the blood cell samples with the Qiagen DNeasy Blood Extraction Kit. The germline V gene specifies SNHLY as CDR1 and FYNNEI as CDR2. The CDR3 holds 16 amino acids from the cysteine to the phenylalanine. Kept here is only the CDR3 DNA, which spans 48 bases and is read in frame from base 1. V lost 4 bases and J lost 0 bases; the stretch between them is 13 bases long.

The receptor was isolated from a woman aged 18-35 years in good health and CMV-seropositive. The chain uses TRBV2 and TRBJ1-5, with a tentative D gene TRBD1 over 5 matching bases. Sample: PBMCs. The CDR3 region has the sequence CASSARQSSSNQPQHF. The DNA reads TGTGCCAGCAGTGCCCGACAGAGCAGTAGCAATCAGCCCCAGCATTTT.